This T cell receptor beta chain was captured in a study of blood T cell repertoires in COVID-19. Study summary: Cohort 3 donors counted as recovered after two negative PCRs, clearance, or resolved symptoms. There were acute and convalescent COVID-19 samples, and they came from the United States, Italy and Spain. PBMCs, B-cell-depleted T cells, or T cells were the source of the cDNA or gDNA that made up the material.

Cohort assignment relied on participant-reported clinical history. Germline-derived CDR1 and CDR2 are MNHEY and SMNVEV (reference sequence). This CDR3 contains 14 residues. V gave up 5 bases and J gave up 8 bases, with 18 bases separating them. Here immunoSEQ multiplex PCR was the method, and the copy in TCRdb shows in-frame clones only, minus some. In the table there are 350,000 to 450,000 clones, around 87% of which are singletons. The chain is built from TRBV27 and TRBJ1-2; D possibly corresponds to TRBD1 (5 bases). Source material: PBMCs or T cells enriched from blood (not recorded which). The source of this sequence is a man aged 35-49 years in a cohort exposed to, infected with or recovered from COVID-19 (not recorded which). CDR3 nucleotide sequence: TGTGCCAGCAGTAGTACAGGAGGGGCCCGCGGCTACACCTTC. It translates to CASSSTGGARGYTF.